Listed below are T cell receptor beta chains from one sample, sequenced in a study of T cells after yellow fever vaccination. Each CDR3 protein gets one entry after TCRdb re-called the 5' RACE reads with MiXCR. The top ten clones hold about a sixth of a sample with hundreds of thousands of distinct CDR3 sequences, under 20% of them seen once. The material sequenced was PBMCs, taken before the yellow fever booster vaccination. The receptors were sampled from a man aged 18 to 29 who received the YFV17D yellow fever vaccine. The CDR3 runs from the conserved cysteine through the conserved F or W. Each record gives: V gene, clone size, J gene, D gene, CDR3 protein, CDR3 DNA. A D gene is named only where the DNA matches it firmly. Expanded clones are given a class, and other clones once, few, many or no size at all.

TRBV24-1	-	TRBJ2-2	-	CATSDNRVDTGELFF	TGTGCCACCAGTGATAACAGGGTGGACACCGGGGAGCTGTTTTTT
TRBV12-3/TRBV12-4	many	TRBJ2-3	TRBD2	CASSLRRGTPTDTQYF	TGTGCCAGCAGTTTAAGGCGGGGGACCCCCACAGATACGCAGTATTTT
TRBV10-3	many	TRBJ1-2	-	CAISGRGGDGYTF	TGTGCCATCAGTGGAAGAGGGGGGGACGGCTACACCTTC
TRBV27	once	TRBJ2-3	-	CASTGGRTDTQYF	TGTGCCAGCACCGGGGGCCGCACAGATACGCAGTATTTT
TRBV28	-	TRBJ1-5	-	CASSLPMPNQPQHF	TGTGCCAGCAGTTTACCCATGCCGAATCAGCCCCAGCATTTT
TRBV5-6	few	TRBJ2-7	-	CASSGTDRPTYEQYF	TGTGCCAGCAGCGGCACCGACAGGCCGACCTACGAGCAGTACTTC
TRBV28	few	TRBJ2-2	TRBD2	CATTSVGGDTGELFF	TGTGCCACCACTTCCGTTGGGGGGGACACCGGGGAGCTGTTTTTT
TRBV7-9	-	TRBJ1-2	TRBD1	CASTAGQGGDYGYTF	TGTGCCAGCACCGCCGGGCAGGGGGGGGACTATGGCTACACCTTC
TRBV24-1	few	TRBJ2-1	-	CATSDSQTGVNEQFF	TGTGCCACCAGTGATTCCCAGACAGGCGTCAATGAGCAGTTCTTC
TRBV7-9	few	TRBJ2-2	TRBD2	CASRSGGNTGELFF	TGTGCCAGCAGAAGCGGGGGGAACACCGGGGAGCTGTTTTTT